The T cell receptor (beta chain) described here comes from a study of CD4 and CD8 cells across lung adenocarcinoma regions. V gave up 2 bases and J gave up 5 bases, with 10 bases separating them. The CDR3 consists of 13 residues. Germline-derived CDR1 and CDR2 are SGDLS and YYNGEE. Samples came from patients with localized non-small cell lung adenocarcinoma. TCRdb reprocessed the PCR reads with MiXCR, giving one entry per CDR3 protein. The sample records over 6,500 distinct CDR3 sequences, 45% to 55% being singletons. Specimen: CD8+ T cells from the center of a lung tumor. This TCR was recovered from a male donor with lung adenocarcinoma. The CD4 and CD8 labels of this study may be unreliable. V gene TRBV9 combines with J gene TRBJ2-5, with D unclear. The DNA for the CDR3 is TGTGCCAGCAGCGTCGAAGGCTCGGAGACCCAGTACTTC. Protein sequence: CASSVEGSETQYF. Complete variable domain (other parts from reference TRBV9 and TRBJ2-5): DSGVTQTPKHLITATGQRVTLRCSPRSGDLSVYWYQQSLDQGLQFLIQYYNGEERAKGNILERFSAQQFPDLHSELNLSSLELGDSALYFCASSVEGSETQYFGPGTRLLVL.